This TCR beta chain was identified in a study of blood T cell repertoires in COVID-19. For the study at large: COVID-19 samples collected from the United States, Italy and Spain covered acute and convalescent phases. PBMCs, B-cell-depleted T cells, or T cells were the source of the cDNA or gDNA that made up the material.

In the original processing: Cell counts per sample came from amplifying reference gene primers. Clones were sequenced by immunoSEQ multiplex PCR, and TCRdb holds only the in-frame ones, with some missing. V and J calls and clone size come straight from that table; D and trimming were deduced from the DNA. The table records about 240,000 clones, around 81% of them present only once. Trimming took 7 bases from V and 0 from J, leaving 5 bases between them. The CDR3 length is 12 residues. CDR1 and CDR2 from the germline V gene are SGHVS and FQNEAQ. The V call is TRBV7-8, the J call TRBJ2-3; no reliable D call. Sequencing input: peripheral blood. The TCR sequence derives from a young man who had recovered from COVID-19. CDR3 DNA sequence: TGTGCCAGCAAGACTAGCACAGATACGCAGTATTTT. It translates to CASKTSTDTQYF.